The next 2 T cell receptor beta chains were all read from a single sample in a study of T cell responses to AZD1222 COVID-19 vaccine. The method was immunoSEQ multiplex PCR; TCRdb's version includes in-frame clones alone and lacks a portion of them. The table lists some 96,000 clones, approximately 87% of them singletons. The sequencing here drew on peripheral blood, taken on day 0 of MenACWY control vaccination. The source is an adult in good health.

This chain uses TRBV7-9 with TRBJ1-1; D is undetermined. CDR1 SEHNR and CDR2 FQNEAQ come from the germline V gene (reference sequence). This CDR3 spans 16 amino acids. The germline V and J ends were trimmed by 4 bases and 0 bases, with 15 bases remaining between them. CDR3 sequence: CASSYGRLSMNTEAFF. In DNA form, the CDR3 reads TGTGCCAGCAGCTATGGTAGGCTGTCCATGAACACTGAAGCTTTCTTT.

The rearrangement links TRBV28 to TRBJ2-7; D not resolved. Trimming cost V 3 bases and J 3 bases, with 9 bases left between them. The germline CDR1 and CDR2 sequences are MDHEN and SYDVKM. CDR3 length: 13 residues. The CDR3 region has the DNA TGTGCCAGCAGTTTGGGCCCAAACTACGAGCAGTACTTC. Translated, it gives CASSLGPNYEQYF.